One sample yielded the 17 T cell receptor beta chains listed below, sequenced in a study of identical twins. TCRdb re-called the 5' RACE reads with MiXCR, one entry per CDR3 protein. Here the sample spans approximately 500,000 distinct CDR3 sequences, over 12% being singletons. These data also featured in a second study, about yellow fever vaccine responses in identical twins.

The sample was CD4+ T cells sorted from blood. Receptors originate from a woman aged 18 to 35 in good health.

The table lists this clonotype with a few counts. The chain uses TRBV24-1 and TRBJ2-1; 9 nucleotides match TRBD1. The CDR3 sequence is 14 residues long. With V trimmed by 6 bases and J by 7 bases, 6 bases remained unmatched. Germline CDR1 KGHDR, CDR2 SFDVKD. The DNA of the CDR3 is TGTGCCACCAGTCCGGGACAGGGAAAAAATGAGCAGTTCTTC. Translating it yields CATSPGQGKNEQFF.

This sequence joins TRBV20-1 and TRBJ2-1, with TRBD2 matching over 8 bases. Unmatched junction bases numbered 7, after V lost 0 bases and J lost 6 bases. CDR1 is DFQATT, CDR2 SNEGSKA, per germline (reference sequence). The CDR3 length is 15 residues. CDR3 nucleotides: TGCAGTGCTAGAGAGGGCGGGGGGCGCGGCAATGAGCAGTTCTTC. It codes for CSAREGGGRGNEQFF.

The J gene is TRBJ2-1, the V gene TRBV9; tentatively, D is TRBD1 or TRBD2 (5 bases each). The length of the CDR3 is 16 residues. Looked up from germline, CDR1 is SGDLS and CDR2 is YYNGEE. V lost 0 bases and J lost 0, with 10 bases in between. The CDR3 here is CASSVGGGTSYNEQFF. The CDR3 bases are TGTGCCAGCAGCGTAGGTGGGGGTACCTCCTACAATGAGCAGTTCTTC. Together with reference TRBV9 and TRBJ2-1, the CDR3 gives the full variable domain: DSGVTQTPKHLITATGQRVTLRCSPRSGDLSVYWYQQSLDQGLQFLIQYYNGEERAKGNILERFSAQQFPDLHSELNLSSLELGDSALYFCASSVGGGTSYNEQFFGPGTRLTVL.

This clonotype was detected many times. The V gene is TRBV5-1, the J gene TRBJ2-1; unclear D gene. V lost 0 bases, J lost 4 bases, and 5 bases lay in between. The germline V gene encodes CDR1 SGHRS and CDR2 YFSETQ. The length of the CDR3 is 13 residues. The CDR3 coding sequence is TGCGCCAGCAGCTTGGACGGGTACAATGAGCAGTTCTTC. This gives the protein CASSLDGYNEQFF.

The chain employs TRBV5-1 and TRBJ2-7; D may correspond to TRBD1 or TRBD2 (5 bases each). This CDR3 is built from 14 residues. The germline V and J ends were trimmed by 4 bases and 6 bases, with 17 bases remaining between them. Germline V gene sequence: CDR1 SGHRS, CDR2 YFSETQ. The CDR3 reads CASSLRTIRGEQYF. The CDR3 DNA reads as TGCGCCAGCAGCCTCCGGACAATTCGGGGCGAGCAGTACTTC. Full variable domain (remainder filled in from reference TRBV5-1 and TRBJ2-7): KAGVTQTPRYLIKTRGQQVTLSCSPISGHRSVSWYQQTPGQGLQFLFEYFSETQRNKGNFPGRFSGRQFSNSRSEMNVSTLELGDSALYLCASSLRTIRGEQYFGPGTRLTVT.

CDR3 nucleotide sequence: TGTGCCAGTAAAGGTGGGGGGGGCGGCTATGGCTACACCTTC. As protein: CASKGGGGGYGYTF. The chain links TRBV19 to TRBJ1-2, with a possible D match to TRBD1 (6 bases). Per germline, CDR1 LNHDA and CDR2 SQIVND (reference sequence). This CDR3 contains 14 residues. The V gene lost 7 bases and the J gene lost 4 bases, with 16 bases spanning the gap.

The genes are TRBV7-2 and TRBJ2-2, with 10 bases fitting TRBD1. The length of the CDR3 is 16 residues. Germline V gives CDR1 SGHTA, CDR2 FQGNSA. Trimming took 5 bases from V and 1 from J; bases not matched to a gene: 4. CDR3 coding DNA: TGTGCCAGCAGCCTGACAGGGGGCATGAACACCGGGGAGCTGTTTTTT. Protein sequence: CASSLTGGMNTGELFF.

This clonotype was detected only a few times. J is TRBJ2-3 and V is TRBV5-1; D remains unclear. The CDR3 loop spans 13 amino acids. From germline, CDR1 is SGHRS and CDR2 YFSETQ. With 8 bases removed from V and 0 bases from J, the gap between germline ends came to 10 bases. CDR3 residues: CASQRSSTDTQYF. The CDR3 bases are TGCGCCAGTCAGAGATCTAGCACAGATACGCAGTATTTT.

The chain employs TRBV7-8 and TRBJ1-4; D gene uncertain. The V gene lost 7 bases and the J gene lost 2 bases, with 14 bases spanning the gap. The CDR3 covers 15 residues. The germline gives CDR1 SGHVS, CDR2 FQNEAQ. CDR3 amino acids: CASTNVGVTNEKLFF. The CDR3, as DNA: TGTGCCAGCACGAATGTGGGTGTTACTAATGAAAAACTGTTTTTT.

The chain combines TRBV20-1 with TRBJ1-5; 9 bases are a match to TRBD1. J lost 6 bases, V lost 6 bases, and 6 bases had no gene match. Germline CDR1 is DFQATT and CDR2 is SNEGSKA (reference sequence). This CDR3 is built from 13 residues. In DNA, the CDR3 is TGCAGTGCCGTTACAGGGGGCTTTCAGCCCCAGCATTTT. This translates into CSAVTGGFQPQHF.

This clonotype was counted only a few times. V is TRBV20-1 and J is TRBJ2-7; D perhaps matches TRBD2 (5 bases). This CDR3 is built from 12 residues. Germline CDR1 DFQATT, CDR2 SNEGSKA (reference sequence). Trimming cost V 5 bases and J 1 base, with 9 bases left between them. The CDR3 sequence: CSADGNSYEQYF. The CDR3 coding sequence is TGCAGTGCTGACGGGAATTCCTACGAGCAGTACTTC.

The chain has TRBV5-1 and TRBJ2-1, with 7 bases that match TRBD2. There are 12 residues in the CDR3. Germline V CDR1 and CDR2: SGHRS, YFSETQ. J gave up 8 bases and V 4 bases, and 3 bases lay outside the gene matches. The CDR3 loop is CASSPTSDEQFF. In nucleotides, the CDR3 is TGCGCCAGCAGCCCCACTAGCGATGAGCAGTTCTTC.

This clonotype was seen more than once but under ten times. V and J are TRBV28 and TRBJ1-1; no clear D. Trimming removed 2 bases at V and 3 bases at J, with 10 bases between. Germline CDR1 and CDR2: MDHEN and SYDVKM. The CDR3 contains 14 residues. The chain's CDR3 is CASSLARADTEAFF. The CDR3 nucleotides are TGTGCCAGCAGTTTAGCCCGGGCGGACACTGAAGCTTTCTTT.

The CDR3 region has the DNA TGTGCCAGCTGTTCCTTTAGGGCTACCGCGAACACCGGGGAGCTGTTTTTT. It encodes CASCSFRATANTGELFF. The rearrangement joins TRBV27 to TRBJ2-2; D is uncertain. Germline CDR1 is MNHEY and CDR2 is SMNVEV (reference sequence). V was clipped by 8 bases and J by 0 bases, with 19 bases between them. The CDR3 consists of 17 residues.

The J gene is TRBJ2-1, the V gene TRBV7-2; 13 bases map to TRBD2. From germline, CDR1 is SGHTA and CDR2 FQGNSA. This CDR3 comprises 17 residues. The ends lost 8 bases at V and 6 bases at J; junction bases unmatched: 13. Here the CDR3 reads CASSMGLAGIRGNEQFF. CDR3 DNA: TGTGCCAGCTCTATGGGACTAGCGGGAATCCGGGGCAATGAGCAGTTCTTC.

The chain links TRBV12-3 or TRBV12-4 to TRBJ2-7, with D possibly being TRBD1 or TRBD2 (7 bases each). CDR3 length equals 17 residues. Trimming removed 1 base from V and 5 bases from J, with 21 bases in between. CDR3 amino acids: CASSLERGRTGSHEQYF. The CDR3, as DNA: TGTGCCAGCAGTTTAGAGCGGGGCAGGACAGGTTCCCACGAGCAGTACTTC.

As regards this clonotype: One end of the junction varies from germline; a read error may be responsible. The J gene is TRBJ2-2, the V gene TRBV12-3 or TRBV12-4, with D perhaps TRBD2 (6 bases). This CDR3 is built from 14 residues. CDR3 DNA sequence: TGTGCCAATCCCTCGGGGGATTCAGCCGGCGAGCTGTTTTTT. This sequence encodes CANPSGDSAGELFF.